The text below deals with one TCR beta chain. The CDR3 is 15 residues long. V lost 6 bases to trimming and J lost 1 base; unmatched junction nucleotides: 4. CDR1 and CDR2 from the germline V gene are LNHDA and SQIVND (reference sequence). The data derive from a study of blood T cell repertoires in COVID-19. Study-wide background: Samples representing acute and convalescent COVID-19 were sourced from the United States, Italy and Spain. Sources were T cells, B-cell-depleted T cells, or PBMCs; the material itself was cDNA or gDNA.

Original handling: Estimated nucleated cell counts came from reference gene primer amplification. This table comes from immunoSEQ multiplex PCR, and its TCRdb copy is limited to in-frame clones, with some not included. V, J and clone size reflect that table, while D and trimming were determined from the DNA. The sample shows about 74,000 clones, 85% of them seen only once. Input material: peripheral blood. V and J are TRBV19 and TRBJ2-5; 11 bases fit TRBD2. This clonotype originated in a man aged 45-60 years with acute or convalescent COVID-19. CDR3 nucleotides: TGTGCCAGTAGCTTTAGCGGGGGGGCCCAAGAGACCCAGTACTTC. Its translation is CASSFSGGAQETQYF.